This is a list of T cell receptor beta chains from one sample in a study of cytomegalovirus exposure and HLA in healthy donors. The assay was immunoSEQ multiplex PCR, and TCRdb's table has in-frame clones only and misses some. The sample lists over 120,000 clones; approximately 80% were seen once. Sequencing was carried out using PBMCs. These TCRs come from a man aged 45-60 years in good health and CMV-seronegative. Each CDR3 is given with its conserved first and last residue. A D gene is named only where the DNA matches it firmly. Size tells how often a clone was seen (once, few, many) or the class of an expanded clone, and some rows leave it out.

D gene,V gene,clone size,J gene,CDR3 DNA,CDR3 protein
.,TRBV28,.,TRBJ1-4,TGTGCCAGCAGTCGACAAGTTGCAACTAATGAAAAACTGTTTTTT,CASSRQVATNEKLFF
TRBD1,TRBV4-1,.,TRBJ2-4,TGCGCCAGCAGCCAAGATGGGACAGGGGGCCTACTAGCCAAAAACATTCAGTACTTC,CASSQDGTGGLLAKNIQYF
.,TRBV19,.,TRBJ1-5,TGTGCCAGTGGTATCCGGGGGGCCCAAAGCAATCAGCCCCAGCATTTT,CASGIRGAQSNQPQHF
.,TRBV6-5,.,TRBJ2-7,TGTGCCAGCAGTTACCGTCGGGCCTACGAGCAGTACTTC,CASSYRRAYEQYF
TRBD2,TRBV29-1,.,TRBJ2-5,TGCAGCGTCCGACTAGCGGGGGGGGTTCAAGAGACCCAGTACTTC,CSVRLAGGVQETQYF
TRBD1,TRBV14,.,TRBJ2-7,TGTGCCAGCAGCCAATTAACCGGGACAGGGGGCTCCGAGCAGTACTTC,CASSQLTGTGGSEQYF
.,TRBV30,once,TRBJ2-5,TGTGCCTGGGACAACCAAGAGACCCAGTACTTC,CAWDNQETQYF
TRBD2,TRBV27,.,TRBJ2-7,TGTGCCAGCAGTTTACTACCTAGCGGGAGGGAATTCTACGAGCAGTACTTC,CASSLLPSGREFYEQYF
TRBD2,TRBV11-3,.,TRBJ2-7,TGTGCCAGCAGCTTAGGACTAGCGGGAGGGGCCTACGAGCAGTACTTC,CASSLGLAGGAYEQYF
.,TRBV18,once,TRBJ2-2,TGTGCCAGCTCCCCTCAGGGCACCGGGGAGCTGTTTTTT,CASSPQGTGELFF
TRBD1,TRBV19,.,TRBJ1-1,TGTGCCAGTTGGACAGGAGTTGAAGCTTTCTTT,CASWTGVEAFF
TRBD1,TRBV27,.,TRBJ2-2,TGTGCCAGGTTCCCTAGGGGGCTTGATAAGAACACCGGGGAGCTGTTTTTT,CARFPRGLDKNTGELFF
.,TRBV5-8,.,TRBJ1-2,TGTGCCAGCAGCTTGAGACGGAGAAATGGCTACACCTTC,CASSLRRRNGYTF
TRBD2,TRBV2,.,TRBJ2-5,TGTGCCAGCAGCGCGCCTACTAGCGCGGGAGGGGGGACCCAGTACTTC,CASSAPTSAGGGTQYF
.,TRBV11-2,.,TRBJ2-7,TGTGCCAGCAGCTTAGATTGGGGAGCGCGGAGGGCATACGAGCAGTACTTC,CASSLDWGARRAYEQYF
TRBD1,TRBV29-1,.,TRBJ2-1,TGCAGCGTTGAAGCAACCGGGACAGGGTATGAGCAGTTCTTC,CSVEATGTGYEQFF
.,TRBV10-1,.,TRBJ2-3,TGCGCCAGCAGTGACAGGGTCGGAGATACGCAGTATTTT,CASSDRVGDTQYF
.,TRBV5-1,.,TRBJ1-5,TGCGCCAGCAGCTTGGAAAACAGGGTCAATCAGCCCCAGCATTTT,CASSLENRVNQPQHF
TRBD1,TRBV2,once,TRBJ2-7,TGTGCCAGCAGTGGCGACAGGGGCTCCGAGCAGTACTTC,CASSGDRGSEQYF
.,TRBV6-1,.,TRBJ2-5,TGTGCCAGCAGTAGTCAGGGGTGGGGGACCCAGTACTTC,CASSSQGWGTQYF
TRBD2,TRBV4-2,.,TRBJ2-5,TGTGCCAGCAGCCAAGGACTAGCGGGACAAGAGACCCAGTACTTC,CASSQGLAGQETQYF
TRBD1,TRBV7-2,.,TRBJ2-1,TGTGCCAGCAGCTTCCCCACAGGGGCGTACAATGAGCAGTTCTTC,CASSFPTGAYNEQFF
.,TRBV7-9,.,TRBJ1-2,TGTGCCAGCAGCCCCAGACTGGCAGGGATCAACTATGGCTACACCTTC,CASSPRLAGINYGYTF
TRBD1,TRBV18,few,TRBJ1-1,TGTGCCAGCTCACCACCGGCAGGACAGGGGGGAACTGAAGCTTTCTTT,CASSPPAGQGGTEAFF
TRBD1,TRBV6-1,.,TRBJ1-4,TGTGCCAGCAGTGATAGGACAGGGTTGACCGAAAAACTGTTTTTT,CASSDRTGLTEKLFF
.,TRBV7-9,.,TRBJ1-1,TGTGCCAGCAGTACAGGGAATCAGAACACTGAAGCTTTCTTT,CASSTGNQNTEAFF
TRBD1,TRBV6-5,.,TRBJ1-5,TGTGCCAGCAGTTTGACAGGGGGCGGAAGCAATCAGCCCCAGCATTTT,CASSLTGGGSNQPQHF
TRBD1,TRBV4-1,.,TRBJ2-7,TGCGCCAGCAGCTTACGACAGGGGTACTACGAGCAGTACTTC,CASSLRQGYYEQYF
TRBD1,TRBV27,.,TRBJ2-7,TGTGCCAGCACCGGGACAGGGGGCTACGAGCAGTACTTC,CASTGTGGYEQYF
TRBD2,TRBV5-1,.,TRBJ2-5,TGCGCCAGCAGCTTCAAGCGGGGCCAAGAGACCCAGTACTTC,CASSFKRGQETQYF
TRBD1,TRBV7-9,.,TRBJ2-7,TGTGCCAGCAGCTTAGCGACAGGGAACGAGCAGTACTTC,CASSLATGNEQYF
TRBD2,TRBV7-2,.,TRBJ2-7,TGTGCCAGCAGCTTAGGACTAGCGGGAGTTATTTACGAGCAGTACTTC,CASSLGLAGVIYEQYF
.,TRBV9,.,TRBJ1-4,TGTGCCAGCAGCGTAGGGGCGGGATCTGCAGGGAGTGAAAAACTGTTTTTT,CASSVGAGSAGSEKLFF
.,TRBV30,.,TRBJ2-1,TGTGCCTGGAGTAGGCTAGCGAGGCCGGGTGAGCAGTTCTTC,CAWSRLARPGEQFF
TRBD2,TRBV5-8,once,TRBJ2-3,TGTGCCAGCAGCTTGGGGACTAGCGGTAGCACAGATACGCAGTATTTT,CASSLGTSGSTDTQYF